The entry that follows covers one TCR beta chain sequence. Its antigen is currently unknown. For repertoire sequencing, the TCR beta CDR3 regions were amplified from RNA transcripts. HTBI primers were used in a first-round RT-PCR, which preceded a second-round multiplex PCR. TCRdb fed the multiplex PCR reads into MiXCR, producing one record per CDR3 protein. This sample has a few hundred thousand distinct CDR3 sequences, with approximately 37% found just once. CDR3 length equals 15 residues. Germline lookup yields CDR1 DFQATT and CDR2 SNEGSKA (reference sequence). V dropped 5 bases and J dropped 6; count of bases not matched to a gene: 10. This entry belongs to a study of Graves' ophthalmopathy and Graves' hyperthyroidism. Study background: Stable hyperthyroidism referred to disease that showed no ophthalmopathy within 18 months of follow-up.

Study-wide findings and caveats: Among expanded thyroid clonotypes above 0.001 frequency, most also occurred in blood.

The gene calls are TRBV20-1 and TRBJ2-3, with 11 nucleotides matching TRBD2. The TCR comes from an adult man with Graves' hyperthyroidism. Source material: peripheral blood or thyroid tissue (not recorded which). The CDR3 nucleotides read TGCAGTGCTTTAGGACTAGCGGGCCGGGCGGATACGCAGTATTTT. It specifies CSALGLAGRADTQYF.